One and the same sample provided the 28 T cell receptor beta chains below, sequenced in a study of blood T cell repertoires in COVID-19 (TCRdb year 2020). The library was prepared using the immunoSEQ multiplex PCR assay. This is the immuneACCESS table as TCRdb keeps it, with only in-frame sequences that have V and J called. A part of the clones is gone; compared with another copy, unresolved V genes explain less than half, and the rest is unexplained. Counted in this sample were approximately 180,000 clones; roughly 84% of them appeared once. The ten largest clones capture 6.5% to 9% of the sample. Sequencing was performed on peripheral blood. Receptor source: a woman aged 40 to 50 with COVID-19, enrolled during active disease.

The chain couples TRBV9 to TRBJ2-3; 10 positions agree with TRBD2. The CDR3 consists of 16 residues. J lost 2 bases, V lost 0 bases, and 3 bases had no gene match. Germline V CDR1 and CDR2: SGDLS, YYNGEE. DNA for the CDR3: TGTGCCAGCAGCGTAGAACTAGCGGGACCCACAGATACGCAGTATTTT. As protein: CASSVELAGPTDTQYF. The full variable domain, rest sourced from reference TRBV9 and TRBJ2-3, is DSGVTQTPKHLITATGQRVTLRCSPRSGDLSVYWYQQSLDQGLQFLIQYYNGEERAKGNILERFSAQQFPDLHSELNLSSLELGDSALYFCASSVELAGPTDTQYFGPGTRLTVL.

The chain links TRBV5-8 to TRBJ1-1; D is undetermined. The germline V gene encodes CDR1 SGHTS and CDR2 YDEGEE. Trimming removed 1 base from V and 2 bases from J, with 9 bases in between. This CDR3 contains 14 residues. CDR3 protein: CASSLHSKNTEAFF. Here the CDR3 DNA reads TGTGCCAGCAGCTTGCACAGTAAAAACACTGAAGCTTTCTTT.

The J gene is TRBJ2-2, the V gene TRBV19; D unresolved. This CDR3 is 14 amino acids long. Germline CDR1 and CDR2: LNHDA and SQIVND (reference sequence). Trimming stripped 6 bases from V and 0 bases from J, with 8 bases between. The CDR3 DNA is TGTGCCAGTAGATACTATACGAACACCGGGGAGCTGTTTTTT. Its translation: CASRYYTNTGELFF. The full variable domain, completed using reference TRBV19 and TRBJ2-2, is DGGITQSPKYLFRKEGQNVTLSCEQNLNHDAMYWYRQDPGQGLRLIYYSQIVNDFQKGDIAEGYSVSREKKESFPLTVTSAQKNPTAFYLCASRYYTNTGELFFGEGSRLTVL.

This rearrangement joins TRBV7-9 to TRBJ1-5; TRBD1 might be the D (5 bases). Trimming took 1 base from V and 3 from J, leaving 10 bases between them. The CDR3 totals 15 residues. In germline, CDR1 is SEHNR, CDR2 FQNEAQ (reference sequence). Written as DNA, the CDR3 is TGTGCCAGCAGCTTAGAAGGCGGACACAATCAGCCCCAGCATTTT. It translates to CASSLEGGHNQPQHF.

V is TRBV7-2 and J is TRBJ1-3; D possibly corresponds to TRBD1 (5 bases). Germline V gene lookup returns CDR1 SGHTA and CDR2 FQGNSA. V lost 6 bases to trimming and J lost 4 bases, with 13 bases between them. The CDR3 contains 14 residues. CDR3 bases: TGTGCCAGCAGTCTGCAGGGTCGAGGAAACACCATATATTTT. Translating gives CASSLQGRGNTIYF. The full variable domain, rest sourced from reference TRBV7-2 and TRBJ1-3, is GAGVSQSPSNKVTEKGKDVELRCDPISGHTALYWYRQSLGQGLEFLIYFQGNSAPDKSGLPSDRFSAERTGGSVSTLTIQRTQQEDSAVYLCASSLQGRGNTIYFGEGSWLTVV.

The rearrangement joins TRBV19 to TRBJ1-1, with TRBD1 identical over 8 bases. The ends lost 5 bases at V and 5 bases at J; junction bases unmatched: 7. Germline loops: CDR1 LNHDA, CDR2 SQIVND (reference sequence). This CDR3 contains 14 residues. The CDR3 DNA sequence: TGTGCCAGTAGTCCTCGGACAGGGTTTACTGAAGCTTTCTTT. Translation: CASSPRTGFTEAFF.

At least ten counts were recorded for this clone. The rearrangement uses TRBV12-3 or TRBV12-4 and TRBJ2-3, with D uncertain. The V end was cut by 1 base, the J end by 3 bases, with 5 bases between. The CDR3 is made up of 13 amino acids. CDR3 DNA sequence: TGTGCCAGCAGTTTAGTGCGTACAGATACGCAGTATTTT. This translates into CASSLVRTDTQYF.

The chain employs TRBV7-9 and TRBJ1-1; TRBD1 matches at 7 bases. The length of the CDR3 is 15 residues. Losses at the gene ends were 8 bases for V and 0 bases for J; bases not matched to a gene: 9. Germline assignment: CDR1 SEHNR and CDR2 FQNEAQ (reference sequence). CDR3 residues: CASGGRDSLNTEAFF. In nucleotides, the CDR3 is TGTGCCAGCGGCGGCAGGGACAGCTTGAACACTGAAGCTTTCTTT.

The CDR3 DNA reads as TGTGCCAGCAGCCCAATCTACGAGCAGTACTTC. It translates to CASSPIYEQYF. The chain employs TRBV7-2 and TRBJ2-7; the D is unclear. V gave up 5 bases and J gave up 3 bases, with 5 bases separating them. Germline CDR1 SGHTA, CDR2 FQGNSA. CDR3 length: 11 residues. The full variable domain, in which reference TRBV7-2 and TRBJ2-7 provide the parts outside the CDR3, is GAGVSQSPSNKVTEKGKDVELRCDPISGHTALYWYRQSLGQGLEFLIYFQGNSAPDKSGLPSDRFSAERTGGSVSTLTIQRTQQEDSAVYLCASSPIYEQYFGPGTRLTVT.

V gene TRBV6-5 combines with J gene TRBJ1-2; 7 nucleotides align to TRBD1. The CDR3 runs to 13 residues. Germline V gives CDR1 MNHEY, CDR2 SVGAGI. J gave up 7 bases and V 2 bases, and 4 bases lay outside the gene matches. DNA for the CDR3: TGTGCCAGCAGTTACGGGCAGGGGGGTGGCTACACCTTC. Its protein product is CASSYGQGGGYTF.

The V gene is TRBV4-2, the J gene TRBJ2-2; D might be TRBD2 (5 bases). CDR3 length: 14 residues. Germline V gene sequence: CDR1 LGHNA, CDR2 YNFKEQ. Trimming removed 0 bases from V and 5 bases from J, with 7 bases in between. The DNA of the CDR3 is TGTGCCAGCAGCCAAGACGGGGTGACCGGGGAGCTGTTTTTT. Protein: CASSQDGVTGELFF.

V is TRBV15 and J is TRBJ1-4; 8 nucleotides agree with TRBD1. The CDR3 totals 14 residues. Germline CDR1 and CDR2: LNHNV and YYDKDF (reference sequence). The ends lost 6 bases at V and 8 bases at J; junction bases unmatched: 8. Here the CDR3 DNA reads TGTGCCACCAGGTTGACAGGGGCGAGCGAAAAACTGTTTTTT. Its translation: CATRLTGASEKLFF.

The CDR3, as DNA: TGTGCCAGCAGTTATGGGCAGAGTGGAAACACCATATATTTT. Translated: CASSYGQSGNTIYF. The rearrangement uses TRBV6-5 and TRBJ1-3; no clear D. V lost 3 bases and J 3 bases, leaving 9 bases between the germline ends. Germline V lookup: CDR1 MNHEY, CDR2 SVGAGI. The CDR3 totals 14 residues.

There are a few counts of this clone. The chain carries TRBV19 and TRBJ2-7; D unresolved. V dropped 1 base and J dropped 6 bases, with 19 bases sitting between them. The CDR3 contains 16 residues. The V gene's germline CDR1 is LNHDA and CDR2 SQIVND (reference sequence). The DNA for the CDR3 is TGTGCCAGTAGTATAGCACCTAGGTCCGCGTCGGGCGAGCAGTACTTC. This sequence encodes CASSIAPRSASGEQYF.

The chain joins TRBV18 to TRBJ2-7; 8 bases line up with TRBD1. The germline V gene has CDR1 KGHSH and CDR2 LQKENI. Trimming at V came to 5 bases and at J to 3 bases, leaving 9 bases not matched to a gene. The length of the CDR3 is 15 residues. Here the CDR3 reads CASSDGQGNGYEQYF. For the CDR3, the DNA is TGTGCCAGCTCAGACGGACAGGGTAACGGCTACGAGCAGTACTTC.

The chain has TRBV29-1 and TRBJ2-3; 9 nucleotides agree with TRBD1. The germline V gene encodes CDR1 SQVTM and CDR2 ANQGSEA. The CDR3 runs to 13 residues. The V gene end was trimmed by 6 bases and the J gene end by 5 bases; junction bases not matched to a gene: 6. This chain's CDR3 is CSVTGGTGDTQYF. The CDR3 coding sequence is TGCAGCGTAACAGGGGGCACGGGAGATACGCAGTATTTT.

This clone was seen a handful of times. The chain recombines TRBV5-5 with TRBJ1-2; TRBD1 matches 9 bases. Germline CDR1 and CDR2: SGHKS and YYEKEE (reference sequence). The CDR3 covers 20 residues. The trim removed 1 base at V and 2 bases at J, leaving 18 bases unmatched. CDR3 nucleotides: TGTGCCAGCAGCTTGTCGGTTTTCCCAACAGGGGACAGGGCCAACTATGGCTACACCTTC. Residues: CASSLSVFPTGDRANYGYTF.

The gene calls are TRBV24-1 and TRBJ2-6, with D unresolved. V gave up 7 bases and J gave up 1 base, with 7 bases separating them. Per germline, CDR1 KGHDR and CDR2 SFDVKD. This CDR3 is built from 14 residues. The CDR3 DNA reads TGTGCCACCAGCACAAGTTCTGGGGCCAACGTCCTGACTTTC. Translated, it gives CATSTSSGANVLTF.

The chain is built from TRBV29-1 and TRBJ2-1; 11 nucleotides agree with TRBD1. The trim removed 8 bases at V and 7 bases at J, leaving 7 bases unmatched. The CDR3 is 13 amino acids. Germline CDR1 and CDR2: SQVTM and ANQGSEA. CDR3 residues: CSFGQGAGNEQFF. CDR3 bases: TGCAGCTTCGGACAGGGGGCAGGGAATGAGCAGTTCTTC.

The V and J genes are TRBV2 and TRBJ2-5, with 9 bases aligning to TRBD2. Germline V lookup: CDR1 SNHLY, CDR2 FYNNEI. CDR3 length: 16 amino acids. V lost 7 bases and J lost 2; bases outside the gene matches: 11. In DNA form, the CDR3 reads TGTGCCAGCAAAGTGGGGAGCGGGGGGACTCAAGAGACCCAGTACTTC. This encodes CASKVGSGGTQETQYF.

The V gene is TRBV19, the J gene TRBJ1-2; TRBD1 matches 10 bases. The CDR3 totals 16 residues. The V segment lost 6 bases and the J segment 5 bases; nucleotides outside the gene matches: 12. CDR1 is LNHDA and CDR2 is SQIVND in the germline V gene (reference sequence). The CDR3: CASSLETGGKGYGYTF. In DNA form, the CDR3 reads TGTGCCAGTAGCCTGGAGACAGGGGGCAAGGGGTATGGCTACACCTTC.

The chain combines TRBV14 with TRBJ2-1; 11 nucleotides agree with TRBD2. V lost 4 bases and J lost 6; bases outside the gene matches: 8. The CDR3 contains 16 residues. Per the germline V gene, CDR1 is SGHDN and CDR2 is FVKESK. The CDR3 nucleotides are TGTGCCAGCAGCCTCTACCTAGCGGGAGGTAGCAATGAGCAGTTCTTC. Protein product: CASSLYLAGGSNEQFF. The whole variable domain, filled in from reference TRBV14 and TRBJ2-1, reads EAGVTQFPSHSVIEKGQTVTLRCDPISGHDNLYWYRRVMGKEIKFLLHFVKESKQDESGMPNNRFLAERTGGTYSTLKVQPAELEDSGVYFCASSLYLAGGSNEQFFGPGTRLTVL.

CDR3 amino acids: CASRPTVNTEAFF. DNA for the CDR3: TGTGCCAGCAGGCCGACAGTGAACACTGAAGCTTTCTTT. V and J are TRBV12-3 or TRBV12-4 and TRBJ1-1; tentative D call: TRBD1 (5 bases). V gave up 6 bases and J gave up 0 bases, with 8 bases separating them. The CDR3 spans 13 residues.

V gene TRBV5-6 combines with J gene TRBJ1-4, with a weak D call TRBD1 (6 bases). The CDR3 totals 18 residues. Trimming left V 6 bases short and J 8 bases short, with 29 bases between. In germline, CDR1 is SGHDT, CDR2 YYEEEE. The CDR3 DNA follows: TGTGCCAGCACCACCCGGGGGGGGGCAATCGGGGGACGAGAAAAACTGTTTTTT. This encodes CASTTRGGAIGGREKLFF.

V usage is TRBV11-3 and J usage is TRBJ2-3, with TRBD2 identical over 7 bases. With V trimmed by 3 bases and J by 2 bases, 5 bases remained unmatched. In germline, CDR1 is SGHNT, CDR2 YENEEA. This CDR3 has 15 amino acids. This chain's CDR3 is CASSFGGSYTDTQYF. CDR3 nucleotides: TGTGCCAGCAGCTTCGGCGGGAGCTACACAGATACGCAGTATTTT.

V usage is TRBV5-6 and J usage is TRBJ2-2; D is unclear. Germline V lookup: CDR1 SGHDT, CDR2 YYEEEE. V shed 4 bases and J shed 1 base, with 2 bases lying between them. CDR3 length equals 12 residues. The CDR3 region is CASSQNTGELFF. The CDR3 region has the DNA TGTGCCAGCAGCCAGAACACCGGGGAGCTGTTTTTT.

This clone was seen once. The chain combines TRBV7-9 with TRBJ2-7; tentatively, D is TRBD1 (6 bases). The V gene lost 3 bases and the J gene lost 3 bases, with 15 bases spanning the gap. The length of the CDR3 is 15 residues. Germline values: CDR1 SEHNR, CDR2 FQNEAQ (reference sequence). The chain's CDR3 is CASSFGSKGDYEQYF. Here the CDR3 DNA reads TGTGCCAGCAGCTTTGGCTCAAAGGGGGACTACGAGCAGTACTTC.

This clone is a singleton in its sample. This chain links TRBV14 with TRBJ1-6; 12 nucleotides agree with TRBD1. This CDR3 contains 19 residues. V lost 0 bases, J lost 10 bases, and 13 bases stayed unmatched. Germline V gene data show CDR1 as SGHDN and CDR2 as FVKESK. The DNA for the CDR3 is TGTGCCAGCAGCCAAGATCCCCGGGACAGGGGGCGTCGGAGGTCACCCCTCCACTTT. Encoded protein: CASSQDPRDRGRRRSPLHF.